This T cell receptor (beta chain) was sequenced during a study of T cell changes during pregnancy in multiple sclerosis. Germline values: CDR1 SGHVS, CDR2 FNYEAQ. Deletions cut 3 bases from V and 0 bases from J, with 8 bases between. There are 15 residues in the CDR3. The method was immunoSEQ multiplex PCR; TCRdb's version includes in-frame clones alone and lacks a portion of them. The sample carries around 70,000 clones, 80% to 95% recorded once. The sample in question was peripheral blood, obtained after pregnancy. The J gene is TRBJ2-2, the V gene TRBV7-6, with unresolved D. The receptor's source is a female donor in good health, enrolled as a control in a pregnancy study. CDR3 sequence: CASSFSHANTGELFF. In nucleotides, the CDR3 is TGTGCCAGCAGCTTTAGTCACGCGAACACCGGGGAGCTGTTTTTT.